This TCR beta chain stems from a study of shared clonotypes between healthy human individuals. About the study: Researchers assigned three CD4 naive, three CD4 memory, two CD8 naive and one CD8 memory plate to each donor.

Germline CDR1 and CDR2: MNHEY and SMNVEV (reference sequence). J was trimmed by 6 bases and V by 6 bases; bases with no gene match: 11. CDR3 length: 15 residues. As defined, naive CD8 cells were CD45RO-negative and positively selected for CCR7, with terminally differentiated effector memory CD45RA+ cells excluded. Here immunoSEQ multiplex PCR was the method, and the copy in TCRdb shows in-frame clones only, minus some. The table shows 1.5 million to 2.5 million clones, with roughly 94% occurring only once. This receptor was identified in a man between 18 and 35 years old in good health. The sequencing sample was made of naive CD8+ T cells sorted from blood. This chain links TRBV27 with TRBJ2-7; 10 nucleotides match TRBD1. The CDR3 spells CASRSQGQGLLEQYF. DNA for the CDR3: TGTGCCAGCAGGAGTCAGGGACAGGGGCTACTCGAGCAGTACTTC.